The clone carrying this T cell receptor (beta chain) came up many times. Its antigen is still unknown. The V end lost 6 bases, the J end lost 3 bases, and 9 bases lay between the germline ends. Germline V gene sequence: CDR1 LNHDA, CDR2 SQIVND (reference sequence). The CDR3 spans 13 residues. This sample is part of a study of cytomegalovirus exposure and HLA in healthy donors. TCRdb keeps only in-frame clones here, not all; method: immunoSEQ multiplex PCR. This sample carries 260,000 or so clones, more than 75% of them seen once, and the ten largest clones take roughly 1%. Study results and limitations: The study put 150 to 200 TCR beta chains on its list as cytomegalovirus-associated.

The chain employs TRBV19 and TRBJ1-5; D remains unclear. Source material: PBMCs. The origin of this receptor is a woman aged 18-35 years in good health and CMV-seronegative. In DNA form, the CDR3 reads TGTGCCAGTAGCTCACACGTCAATCAGCCCCAGCATTTT. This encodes CASSSHVNQPQHF. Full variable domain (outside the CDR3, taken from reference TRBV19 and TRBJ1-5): DGGITQSPKYLFRKEGQNVTLSCEQNLNHDAMYWYRQDPGQGLRLIYYSQIVNDFQKGDIAEGYSVSREKKESFPLTVTSAQKNPTAFYLCASSSHVNQPQHFGDGTRLSIL.